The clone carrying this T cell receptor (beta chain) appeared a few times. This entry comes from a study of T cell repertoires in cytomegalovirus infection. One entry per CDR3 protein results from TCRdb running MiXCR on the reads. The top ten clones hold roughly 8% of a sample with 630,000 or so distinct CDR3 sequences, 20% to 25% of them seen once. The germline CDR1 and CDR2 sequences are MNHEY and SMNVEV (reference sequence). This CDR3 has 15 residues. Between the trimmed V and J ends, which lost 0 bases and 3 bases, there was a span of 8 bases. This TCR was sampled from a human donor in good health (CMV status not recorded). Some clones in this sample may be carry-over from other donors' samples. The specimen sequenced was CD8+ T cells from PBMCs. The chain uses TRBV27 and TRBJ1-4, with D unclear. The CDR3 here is CASSLSIGSNEKLFF. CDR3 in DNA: TGTGCCAGCAGTTTATCAATAGGGTCTAATGAAAAACTGTTTTTT.